This TCR beta chain appears in the sequencing data of a study of neoadjuvant anti-PD-1 for oral cavity cancer. V dropped 1 base and J dropped 3; count of bases not matched to a gene: 9. Germline values: CDR1 PRHDT, CDR2 FYEKMQ (reference sequence). The CDR3 has 18 residues. Sequenced by immunoSEQ multiplex PCR; TCRdb stores in-frame clones only, minus some. Of roughly 15,000 clones listed, 40% are singletons. The time point: after neoadjuvant nivolumab, at surgical resection. These oral cavity squamous cell carcinomas were HPV-negative and locally advanced. The rearrangement uses TRBV13 and TRBJ2-2; 9 positions agree with TRBD1. This specimen consisted of tumor tissue, obtained after nivolumab (anti-PD-1) treatment. This clonotype was sampled from a person between 40 and 85 years old with oral cavity squamous cell carcinoma. The CDR3 DNA reads TGTGCCAGCAGCTTAGTCCCTCCCGGGACAGGGTACACCGGGGAGCTGTTTTTT. It translates to CASSLVPPGTGYTGELFF.